Sequencing of this TCR beta chain was carried out in a study of shared clonotypes between healthy human individuals. The protocol was immunoSEQ multiplex PCR, while the TCRdb copy is restricted to in-frame clones and leaves out a portion. This table holds about 2.1 million clones, 90% to 95% found once. Naivety among CD8 cells was defined by CD45RO negativity and positive CCR7 selection, thereby excluding terminally differentiated effector memory CD45RA+ cells. The source of this sequence is a man aged 18-30 years in good health. Some clones in this sample may be carry-over from other donors' samples. Sequenced sample: naive CD8+ T cells from PBMCs.

The DNA of the CDR3 is TGTGCCAGCAGCTTTTCAGGGGGCCATGGCTACACCTTC. Encoded protein: CASSFSGGHGYTF. The chain carries TRBV7-9 and TRBJ1-2; 8 nucleotides agree with TRBD1. The V and J ends lost 3 bases and 6 bases, in that order; junction bases with no gene match: 3. Per the germline V gene, CDR1 is SEHNR and CDR2 is FQNEAQ (reference sequence). The CDR3 covers 13 residues.